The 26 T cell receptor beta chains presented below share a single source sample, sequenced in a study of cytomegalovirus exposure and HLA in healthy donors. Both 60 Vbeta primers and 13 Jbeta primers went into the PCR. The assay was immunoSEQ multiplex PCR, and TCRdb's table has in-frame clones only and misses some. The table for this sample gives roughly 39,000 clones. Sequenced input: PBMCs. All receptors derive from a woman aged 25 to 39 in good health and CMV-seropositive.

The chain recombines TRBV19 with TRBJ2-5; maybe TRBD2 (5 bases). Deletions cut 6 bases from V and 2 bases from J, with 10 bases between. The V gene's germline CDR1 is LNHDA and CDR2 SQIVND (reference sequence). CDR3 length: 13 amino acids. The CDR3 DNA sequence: TGTGCCAGTAGCTTGGGAGTTCAAGAGACCCAGTACTTC. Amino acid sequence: CASSLGVQETQYF.

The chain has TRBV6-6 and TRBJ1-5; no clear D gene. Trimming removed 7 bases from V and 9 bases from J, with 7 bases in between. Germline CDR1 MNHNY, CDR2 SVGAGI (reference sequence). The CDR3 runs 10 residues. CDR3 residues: CASTRRPQHF. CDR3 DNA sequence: TGTGCCAGCACTCGGAGGCCCCAGCATTTT.

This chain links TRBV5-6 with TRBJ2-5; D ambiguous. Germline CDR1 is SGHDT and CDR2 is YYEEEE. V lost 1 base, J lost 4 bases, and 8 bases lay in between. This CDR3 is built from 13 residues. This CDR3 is CASSLTGGETQYF. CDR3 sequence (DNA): TGTGCCAGCAGCTTGACCGGCGGAGAGACCCAGTACTTC.

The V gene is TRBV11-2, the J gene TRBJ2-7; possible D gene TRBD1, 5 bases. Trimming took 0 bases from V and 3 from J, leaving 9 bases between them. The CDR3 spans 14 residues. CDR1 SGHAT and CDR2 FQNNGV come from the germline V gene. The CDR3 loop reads CASSLDAGNYEQYF. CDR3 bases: TGTGCCAGCAGCTTAGATGCAGGGAACTACGAGCAGTACTTC.

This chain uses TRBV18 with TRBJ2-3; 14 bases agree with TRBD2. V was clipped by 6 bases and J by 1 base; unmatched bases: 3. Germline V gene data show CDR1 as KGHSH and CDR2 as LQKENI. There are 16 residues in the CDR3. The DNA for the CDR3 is TGTGCCAGCTCCGCGGGACTAGCGGGGGGCACAGATACGCAGTATTTT. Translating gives CASSAGLAGGTDTQYF. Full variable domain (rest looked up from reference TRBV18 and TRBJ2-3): NAGVMQNPRHLVRRRGQEARLRCSPMKGHSHVYWYRQLPEEGLKFMVYLQKENIIDESGMPKERFSAEFPKEGPSILRIQQVVRGDSAAYFCASSAGLAGGTDTQYFGPGTRLTVL.

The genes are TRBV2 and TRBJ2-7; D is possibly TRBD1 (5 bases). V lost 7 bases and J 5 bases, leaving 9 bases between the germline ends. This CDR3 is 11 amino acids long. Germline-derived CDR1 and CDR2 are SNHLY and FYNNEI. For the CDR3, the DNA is TGTGCCAGCAACCGCAGGGACGAGCAGTACTTC. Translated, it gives CASNRRDEQYF.

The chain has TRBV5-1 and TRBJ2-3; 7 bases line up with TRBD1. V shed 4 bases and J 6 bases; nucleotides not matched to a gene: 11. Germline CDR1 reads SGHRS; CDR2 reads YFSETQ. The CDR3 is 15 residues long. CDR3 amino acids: CASSAGTATSDTQYF. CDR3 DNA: TGCGCCAGCAGCGCAGGGACAGCCACATCGGATACGCAGTATTTT.

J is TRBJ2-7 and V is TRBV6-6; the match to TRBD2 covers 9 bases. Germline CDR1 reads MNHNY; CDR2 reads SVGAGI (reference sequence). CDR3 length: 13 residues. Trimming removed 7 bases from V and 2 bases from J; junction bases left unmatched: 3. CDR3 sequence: CASKRGEAYEQYF. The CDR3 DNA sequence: TGTGCCAGCAAGCGGGGGGAGGCCTACGAGCAGTACTTC.

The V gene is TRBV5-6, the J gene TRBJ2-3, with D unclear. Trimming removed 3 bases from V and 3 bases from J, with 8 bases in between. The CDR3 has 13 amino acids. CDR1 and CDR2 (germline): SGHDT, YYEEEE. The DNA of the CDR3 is TGTGCCAGCAGCTCTGACACGACAGATACGCAGTATTTT. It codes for CASSSDTTDTQYF.

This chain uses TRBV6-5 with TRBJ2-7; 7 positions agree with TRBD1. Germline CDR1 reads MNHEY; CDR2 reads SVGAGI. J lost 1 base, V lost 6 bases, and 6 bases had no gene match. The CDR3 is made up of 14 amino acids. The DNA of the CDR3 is TGTGCCAGCAGCCAGGGACAGCTATCCTACGAGCAGTACTTC. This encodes CASSQGQLSYEQYF.

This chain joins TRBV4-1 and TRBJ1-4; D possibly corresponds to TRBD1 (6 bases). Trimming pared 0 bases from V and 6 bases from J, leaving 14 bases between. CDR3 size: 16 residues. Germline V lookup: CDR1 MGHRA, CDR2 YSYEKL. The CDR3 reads CASSQDYGGRDEKLFF. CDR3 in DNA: TGCGCCAGCAGCCAAGATTACGGGGGGCGCGATGAAAAACTGTTTTTT.

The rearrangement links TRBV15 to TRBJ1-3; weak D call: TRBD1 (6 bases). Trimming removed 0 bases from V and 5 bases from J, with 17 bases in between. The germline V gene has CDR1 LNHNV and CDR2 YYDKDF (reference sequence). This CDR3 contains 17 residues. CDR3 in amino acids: CATSRDPLGQYRNTIYF. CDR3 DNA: TGTGCCACCAGCAGAGATCCCCTAGGACAGTACAGAAACACCATATATTTT.

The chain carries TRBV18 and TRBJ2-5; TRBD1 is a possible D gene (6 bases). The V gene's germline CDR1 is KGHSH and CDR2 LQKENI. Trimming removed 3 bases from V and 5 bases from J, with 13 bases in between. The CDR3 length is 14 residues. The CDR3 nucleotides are TGTGCCAGCTCACCTAGGGGGTCGAGGGAGACCCAGTACTTC. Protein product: CASSPRGSRETQYF.

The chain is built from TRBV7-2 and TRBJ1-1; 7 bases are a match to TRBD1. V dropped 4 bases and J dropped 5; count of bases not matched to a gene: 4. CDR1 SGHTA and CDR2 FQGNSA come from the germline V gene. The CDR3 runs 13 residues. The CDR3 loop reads CASSSAQGTEAFF. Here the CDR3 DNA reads TGTGCCAGCAGCTCAGCACAGGGGACTGAAGCTTTCTTT.

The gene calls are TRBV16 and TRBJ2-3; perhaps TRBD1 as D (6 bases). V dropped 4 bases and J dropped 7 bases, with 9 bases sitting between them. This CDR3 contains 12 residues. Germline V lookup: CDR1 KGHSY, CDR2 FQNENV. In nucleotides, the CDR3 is TGTGCCAGCAGCCCGGACAGTTATACGCAGTATTTT. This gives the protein CASSPDSYTQYF.

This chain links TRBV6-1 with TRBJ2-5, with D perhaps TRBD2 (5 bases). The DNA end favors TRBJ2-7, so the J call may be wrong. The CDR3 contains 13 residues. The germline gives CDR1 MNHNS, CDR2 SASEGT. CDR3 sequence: CASKIVEGSEQYF. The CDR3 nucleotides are TGTGCCAGCAAGATCGTTGAGGGTAGCGAGCAGTACTTC.

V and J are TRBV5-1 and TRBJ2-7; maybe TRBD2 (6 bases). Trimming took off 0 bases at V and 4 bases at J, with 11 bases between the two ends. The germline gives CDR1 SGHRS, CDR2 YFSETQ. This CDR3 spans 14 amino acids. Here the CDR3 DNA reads TGCGCCAGCAGCTTGGGGACGGGAGAGTACGAGCAGTACTTC. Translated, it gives CASSLGTGEYEQYF.

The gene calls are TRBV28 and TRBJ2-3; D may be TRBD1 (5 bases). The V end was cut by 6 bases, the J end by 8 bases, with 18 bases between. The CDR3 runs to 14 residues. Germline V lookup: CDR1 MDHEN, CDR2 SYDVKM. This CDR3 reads CASRPTGTLATQYF. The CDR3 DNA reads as TGTGCCAGCAGACCTACAGGAACACTGGCTACGCAGTATTTT.

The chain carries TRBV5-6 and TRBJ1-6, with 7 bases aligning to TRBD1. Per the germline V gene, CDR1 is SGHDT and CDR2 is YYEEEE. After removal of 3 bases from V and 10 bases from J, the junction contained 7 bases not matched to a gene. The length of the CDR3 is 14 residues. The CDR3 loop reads CASSSFGTVSPLHF. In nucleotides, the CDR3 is TGTGCCAGCAGCTCGTTCGGGACAGTCTCACCCCTCCACTTT.

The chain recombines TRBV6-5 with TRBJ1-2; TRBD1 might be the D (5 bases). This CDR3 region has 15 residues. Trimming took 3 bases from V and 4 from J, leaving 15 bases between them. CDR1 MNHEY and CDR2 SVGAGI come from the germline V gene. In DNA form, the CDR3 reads TGTGCCAGCAGTTATGCGGGGCAAACCGCCTATGGCTACACCTTC. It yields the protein CASSYAGQTAYGYTF.

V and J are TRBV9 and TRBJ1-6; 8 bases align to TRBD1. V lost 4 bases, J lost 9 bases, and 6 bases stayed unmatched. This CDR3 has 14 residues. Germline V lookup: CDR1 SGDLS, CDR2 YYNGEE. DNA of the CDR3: TGTGCCAGCAGCTTCCGGGACAGGCTTTCACCCCTCCACTTT. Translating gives CASSFRDRLSPLHF.

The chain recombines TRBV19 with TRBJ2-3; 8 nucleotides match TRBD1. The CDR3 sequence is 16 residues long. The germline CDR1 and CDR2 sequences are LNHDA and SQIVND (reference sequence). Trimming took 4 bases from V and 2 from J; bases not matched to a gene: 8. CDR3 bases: TGTGCCAGTAGTACCTTTGGACAGGGAAACACAGATACGCAGTATTTT. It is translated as CASSTFGQGNTDTQYF.

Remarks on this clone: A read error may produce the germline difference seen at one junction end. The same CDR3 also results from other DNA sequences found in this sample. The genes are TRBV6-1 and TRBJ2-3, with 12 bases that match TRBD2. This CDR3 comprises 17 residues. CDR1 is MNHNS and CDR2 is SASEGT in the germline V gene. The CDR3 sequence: CASSGPSGGAHTDTQYF. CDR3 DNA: TGTGCCAGCAGTGGGCCTAGCGGGGGGGCCCACACAGATACGCAGTACTTT.

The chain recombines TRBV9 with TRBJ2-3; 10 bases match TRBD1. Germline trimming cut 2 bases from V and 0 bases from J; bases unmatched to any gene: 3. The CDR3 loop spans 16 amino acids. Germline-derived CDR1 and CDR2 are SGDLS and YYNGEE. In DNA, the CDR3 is TGTGCCAGCAGCGTTGGGGACAGGGGAAGCACAGATACGCAGTATTTT. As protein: CASSVGDRGSTDTQYF.

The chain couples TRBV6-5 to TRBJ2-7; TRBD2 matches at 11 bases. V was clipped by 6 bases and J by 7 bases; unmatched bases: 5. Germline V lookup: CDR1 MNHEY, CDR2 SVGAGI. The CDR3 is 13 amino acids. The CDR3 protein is CASRIAGGTEQYF. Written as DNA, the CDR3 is TGTGCCAGCAGGATAGCGGGGGGGACGGAGCAGTACTTC.

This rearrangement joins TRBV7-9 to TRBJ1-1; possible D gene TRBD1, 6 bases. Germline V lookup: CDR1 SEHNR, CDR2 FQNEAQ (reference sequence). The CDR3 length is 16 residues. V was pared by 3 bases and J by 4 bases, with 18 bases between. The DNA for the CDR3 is TGTGCCAGCAGCTTTCGCTATGGGGGGGCAACCACTGAAGCTTTCTTT. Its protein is CASSFRYGGATTEAFF.